The 27 T cell receptor beta chains below were found in one sample sequenced in a study of cytomegalovirus exposure and HLA in healthy donors. Both 60 Vbeta primers and 13 Jbeta primers went into the PCR. This table comes from immunoSEQ multiplex PCR, and its TCRdb copy is limited to in-frame clones, with some not included. Of approximately 150,000 clones in the sample, approximately 85% are singletons; the top ten hold roughly 0.5%. Source material: PBMCs. The receptors were gathered from a woman aged 40 to 49 in good health and CMV-seronegative.

The CDR3 region is CASSLDRVETQYF. CDR3 coding DNA: TGTGCCAGCAGCTTGGACAGGGTCGAGACCCAGTACTTC. The chain is built from TRBV5-6 and TRBJ2-5, with a possible D match to TRBD1 (6 bases). The CDR3 loop spans 13 amino acids. Germline CDR1 SGHDT, CDR2 YYEEEE. V dropped 0 bases and J dropped 5 bases, with 8 bases sitting between them.

The genes are TRBV10-1 and TRBJ1-1; D call uncertain. The CDR3 is made up of 15 amino acids. Germline CDR1 reads WNHNN; CDR2 reads SYGVQD (reference sequence). V dropped 1 base and J dropped 1 base, with 10 bases sitting between them. CDR3 DNA: TGCGCCAGCAGTGAGTATTACGGGAAGAACACTGAAGCTTTCTTT. Its translation is CASSEYYGKNTEAFF.

CDR3 in DNA: TGTGCCAGCAGCTCGTTAGTAGGGGGAACTGAAGCTTTCTTT. This gives the protein CASSSLVGGTEAFF. This rearrangement joins TRBV11-3 to TRBJ1-1, with a tentative D call TRBD1 (6 bases). Germline V gives CDR1 SGHNT, CDR2 YENEEA. This CDR3 is built from 14 residues. V lost 4 bases to trimming and J lost 5 bases, with 14 bases between them.

The J gene is TRBJ1-5, the V gene TRBV9; no firm D call. The germline CDR1 and CDR2 sequences are SGDLS and YYNGEE. Trimming stripped 0 bases from V and 6 bases from J, with 13 bases between. CDR3 length equals 15 residues. The CDR3 is CASSVDAVRRQPQHF. The DNA of the CDR3 is TGTGCCAGCAGCGTAGACGCGGTGAGACGTCAGCCCCAGCATTTT. The variable domain in full, with the rest retrieved from reference TRBV9 and TRBJ1-5, is DSGVTQTPKHLITATGQRVTLRCSPRSGDLSVYWYQQSLDQGLQFLIQYYNGEERAKGNILERFSAQQFPDLHSELNLSSLELGDSALYFCASSVDAVRRQPQHFGDGTRLSIL.

Here the CDR3 DNA reads TGTGCCAGCAGCCAAGACTACGGGTTCCCCTACGAGCAGTACTTC. This gives the protein CASSQDYGFPYEQYF. The rearrangement links TRBV7-2 to TRBJ2-7; tentative D call: TRBD2 (5 bases). Germline V gives CDR1 SGHTA, CDR2 FQGNSA. The CDR3 contains 15 residues. Trimming left V 5 bases short and J 2 bases short, with 16 bases between.

For this clone: One base away lies a much larger clone, so this may be a sequencing read error. Other DNA sequences in the same sample also yield this CDR3. This chain connects TRBV5-1 to TRBJ2-1; 9 bases are shared with TRBD1. The CDR3 is made up of 15 amino acids. The germline V gene has CDR1 SGHRS and CDR2 YFSETQ. Germline trimming cut 2 bases from V and 8 bases from J; bases unmatched to any gene: 8. Here the CDR3 reads CASSLTQGASHEQFF. Here the CDR3 DNA reads TGCGCCAGCAGCTTAACACAGGGGGCAAGTCATGAGCAGTTCTTC.

In this sample, this clone turned up many times. Here the CDR3 DNA reads TGCGCCAGCAGTCAGAGGAGGGGCGTAGATGAAAAACTGTTTTTT. It encodes CASSQRRGVDEKLFF. This rearrangement joins TRBV23-1 to TRBJ1-4; possible D gene TRBD1, 5 bases. TRBV23-1 is placed among ORFs of uncertain function. The CDR3 spans 15 residues. Trimming shortened V by 3 bases and J by 6 bases, and 14 bases separated the two germline ends.

This chain connects TRBV9 to TRBJ2-5; tentatively, D is TRBD2 (6 bases). The J call is uncertain, as TRBJ2-7 better fits the DNA end. Germline loops: CDR1 SGDLS, CDR2 YYNGEE. This CDR3 spans 18 amino acids. Here the CDR3 reads CASSVGTSSPGLSYEQYF. DNA of the CDR3: TGTGCCAGCAGCGTAGGCACTAGTTCCCCGGGACTCTCCTACGAGCAGTACTTC.

V and J are TRBV7-3 and TRBJ2-7; 8 positions match TRBD2. The CDR3 runs 15 residues. With 2 bases clipped from V and 2 bases from J, the junction kept 5 bases outside the gene matches. In germline, CDR1 is SGHTA, CDR2 FQGTGA. The CDR3 bases are TGTGCCAGCAGCTTACTAGCGGGCCCCCCCTACGAGCAGTACTTC. Its translation: CASSLLAGPPYEQYF.

Note on this clone: Additional DNA sequences in this sample encode the identical CDR3. This chain joins TRBV28 and TRBJ2-1; 13 bases map to TRBD2. Germline V CDR1 and CDR2: MDHEN, SYDVKM. The J segment lost 2 bases and the V segment lost 2 bases, leaving 9 bases of the junction unmatched. This CDR3 has 19 residues. CDR3 coding DNA: TGTGCCAGCAGTTTACCCCACAACGGACTAGCGGGGGCCTACAATGAGCAGTTCTTC. Translating it yields CASSLPHNGLAGAYNEQFF. The complete variable domain, with remaining parts taken from reference TRBV28 and TRBJ2-1, reads DVKVTQSSRYLVKRTGEKVFLECVQDMDHENMFWYRQDPGLGLRLIYFSYDVKMKEKGDIPEGYSVSREKKERFSLILESASTNQTSMYLCASSLPHNGLAGAYNEQFFGPGTRLTVL.

This clone has only a few counts. V is TRBV4-1 and J is TRBJ2-5, with TRBD2 matching over 15 bases. There are 18 residues in the CDR3. J lost 4 bases, V lost 3 bases, and 9 bases had no gene match. Germline loops: CDR1 MGHRA, CDR2 YSYEKL. CDR3 loop: CASSQEGLAGGPVETQYF. CDR3 sequence (DNA): TGCGCCAGCAGCCAGGAAGGACTAGCGGGAGGGCCGGTAGAGACCCAGTACTTC.

V and J are TRBV29-1 and TRBJ2-3, with unresolved D. The length of the CDR3 is 12 residues. V was cut by 8 bases and J by 1 base, with 10 bases left in between. Germline assignment: CDR1 SQVTM and CDR2 ANQGSEA. This CDR3 is CSLATGTDTQYF. CDR3 coding DNA: TGCAGCTTGGCAACCGGCACAGATACGCAGTATTTT.

The rearrangement uses TRBV11-2 and TRBJ2-2; TRBD2 aligns across 7 bases. Germline values: CDR1 SGHAT, CDR2 FQNNGV. This CDR3 is 15 amino acids long. V was clipped by 8 bases and J by 7 bases; unmatched bases: 13. CDR3 DNA: TGTGCCAGCGGCCAACTCCAGGGAGGGATCGGGGAGCTGTTTTTT. It yields the protein CASGQLQGGIGELFF.

The rearrangement uses TRBV9 and TRBJ2-7; TRBD2 matches at 14 bases. The CDR3 runs to 16 residues. The germline V gene encodes CDR1 SGDLS and CDR2 YYNGEE. J lost 7 bases, V lost 0 bases, and 6 bases had no gene match. The CDR3 nucleotides read TGTGCCAGCAGCGTAGCCGGGACTAGCGGGAGCGGAGAGCAGTACTTC. Its protein product is CASSVAGTSGSGEQYF.

This clone was counted between two and nine times. The rearrangement links TRBV2 to TRBJ2-3; 10 bases align to TRBD2. V was clipped by 2 bases and J by 6 bases; unmatched bases: 2. The CDR3 consists of 14 residues. CDR1 is SNHLY and CDR2 is FYNNEI in the germline V gene. The DNA for the CDR3 is TGTGCCAGCAGTGAACTAGCGGGAGAGGATACGCAGTATTTT. Its translation is CASSELAGEDTQYF.

The chain carries TRBV6-6 and TRBJ2-1; the match to TRBD2 covers 8 bases. Germline-derived CDR1 and CDR2 are MNHNY and SVGAGI (reference sequence). Trimming at V came to 0 bases and at J to 7 bases, leaving 5 bases not matched to a gene. The CDR3 length is 15 residues. The CDR3 nucleotides read TGTGCCAGCAGTTACTCGTTGCGGGAGGTTAATGAGCAGTTCTTC. Protein product: CASSYSLREVNEQFF.

This clone showed up just once. The chain links TRBV4-1 to TRBJ2-3, with 9 bases aligning to TRBD1. Germline V gene data show CDR1 as MGHRA and CDR2 as YSYEKL. Trimming cost V 1 base and J 4 bases; bases outside gene matches: 6. This CDR3 contains 16 residues. The CDR3 DNA is TGCGCCAGCAGCCAAGTAACAGGGGGCTGGGCAGATACGCAGTATTTT. Translating gives CASSQVTGGWADTQYF.

This clone has only a few counts. The V call is TRBV28, the J call TRBJ1-2, with a tentative D call TRBD1 (6 bases). Deletions cut 2 bases from V and 7 bases from J, with 20 bases between. Germline V gives CDR1 MDHEN, CDR2 SYDVKM. This CDR3 spans 16 amino acids. CDR3 in amino acids: CASSLRYSRGRRGYTF. CDR3 sequence (DNA): TGTGCCAGCAGTTTAAGGTATTCCAGGGGCCGGCGTGGCTACACCTTC.

The chain uses TRBV5-1 and TRBJ2-3, with TRBD2 matching over 7 bases. The ends lost 0 bases at V and 6 bases at J; junction bases unmatched: 7. The CDR3 is 15 residues long. CDR1 and CDR2 (germline): SGHRS, YFSETQ. The CDR3 is CASSLAGTTRDTQYF. CDR3 bases: TGCGCCAGCAGCTTGGCCGGGACTACGAGGGATACGCAGTATTTT. The full variable domain, rest sourced from reference TRBV5-1 and TRBJ2-3, is KAGVTQTPRYLIKTRGQQVTLSCSPISGHRSVSWYQQTPGQGLQFLFEYFSETQRNKGNFPGRFSGRQFSNSRSEMNVSTLELGDSALYLCASSLAGTTRDTQYFGPGTRLTVL.

V gene TRBV11-2 combines with J gene TRBJ1-4; 7 nucleotides match TRBD1. Trimming cost V 1 base and J 0 bases; bases outside gene matches: 5. Germline CDR1 SGHAT, CDR2 FQNNGV. The CDR3 has 17 amino acids. The CDR3 nucleotides are TGTGCCAGCAGCTTAGGGACAGGTTTCGCAACTAATGAAAAACTGTTTTTT. Translation: CASSLGTGFATNEKLFF.

The rearrangement uses TRBV6-6 and TRBJ1-4, with TRBD1 as a possible D gene (5 bases). Trimming left V 2 bases short and J 3 bases short, with 10 bases between. The germline gives CDR1 MNHNY, CDR2 SVGAGI (reference sequence). This CDR3 contains 15 residues. The CDR3 region is CASSYTRVPNEKLFF. For the CDR3, the DNA is TGTGCCAGCAGTTACACCAGGGTTCCTAATGAAAAACTGTTTTTT.

The chain has TRBV21-1 and TRBJ2-1; no check of the table's D call, TRBD1, against the DNA was made. TRBV21-1 is classified as a pseudogene. This CDR3 spans 15 amino acids. CDR3 bases: TGTGCCGGCAGCAGCGGACAGCGAAAGTACAATGAGCAGTTCTTC. Its translation is CAGSSGQRKYNEQFF.

The J gene is TRBJ2-1, the V gene TRBV4-1, with a possible D match to TRBD1 (7 bases). This CDR3 spans 15 amino acids. The V gene's germline CDR1 is MGHRA and CDR2 YSYEKL. The germline V and J ends were trimmed by 8 bases and 4 bases, with 18 bases remaining between them. CDR3 residues: CASRNSGGRYNEQFF. Here the CDR3 DNA reads TGCGCCAGCCGGAATTCAGGGGGGCGTTACAATGAGCAGTTCTTC.

The gene calls are TRBV19 and TRBJ2-7, with D possibly TRBD2 on 6 matching bases. Germline CDR1 LNHDA, CDR2 SQIVND (reference sequence). This CDR3 has 16 residues. Trimming removed 5 bases from V and 5 bases from J, with 22 bases in between. CDR3 loop: CASSPYAGRQVDEQYF. CDR3 DNA sequence: TGTGCCAGTAGTCCGTACGCCGGGAGACAAGTGGACGAGCAGTACTTC. The variable domain in full, completed from reference TRBV19 and TRBJ2-7, reads DGGITQSPKYLFRKEGQNVTLSCEQNLNHDAMYWYRQDPGQGLRLIYYSQIVNDFQKGDIAEGYSVSREKKESFPLTVTSAQKNPTAFYLCASSPYAGRQVDEQYFGPGTRLTVT.

Notes on this clone: Other nucleotide sequences from this sample produce the same CDR3. This chain joins TRBV10-3 and TRBJ2-2, with 9 nucleotides matching TRBD2. The CDR3 spans 16 residues. Germline CDR1 reads ENHRY; CDR2 reads SYGVKD. V lost 6 bases to trimming and J lost 7 bases; unmatched junction nucleotides: 12. In DNA form, the CDR3 reads TGTGCCATCAGCCTCTTAGCGGGAGACCGGAACGGGGAGCTGTTTTTT. Its protein product is CAISLLAGDRNGELFF.

Notes on this clone: Other DNA sequences from this sample encode an identical CDR3 as well. The J gene is TRBJ1-2, the V gene TRBV30; 9 bases map to TRBD1. V lost 2 bases, J lost 3 bases, and 10 bases stayed unmatched. The CDR3 runs to 16 residues. CDR1 and CDR2 from the germline V gene are GTSNPN and SVGIG (reference sequence). The CDR3 region has the DNA TGTGCCTGGAGTAAGGTCACAGGGGGCCGGGACTATGGCTACACCTTC. Translation gives CAWSKVTGGRDYGYTF.

This chain connects TRBV14 to TRBJ2-7; 8 bases align to TRBD2. The CDR3 contains 16 residues. V was clipped by 4 bases and J by 4 bases; unmatched bases: 12. Germline lookup yields CDR1 SGHDN and CDR2 FVKESK. CDR3 DNA: TGTGCCAGCAGCCGCTCGGGGAGCGGGAGAATTTACGAGCAGTACTTC. It translates to CASSRSGSGRIYEQYF.